Only a few counts were recorded for the clone carrying this T cell receptor (beta chain). This sample is drawn from a study of blood T cell repertoires in COVID-19. For the study at large: The United States, Italy and Spain provided the acute and convalescent COVID-19 samples.

Germline V CDR1 and CDR2: MDHEN, SYDVKM. CDR3 length equals 13 residues. The V end lost 6 bases, the J end lost 2 bases, and 11 bases lay between the germline ends. TCRdb keeps only in-frame clones here, not all; method: immunoSEQ multiplex PCR. The sample has roughly 350,000 clones, about 90% seen once; the top ten hold about 10%. The sample taken for sequencing was peripheral blood. The V and J genes are TRBV28 and TRBJ2-7; perhaps TRBD1 as D (5 bases). This receptor was taken from a woman younger than 45 with COVID-19, enrolled during active disease. CDR3 nucleotide sequence: TGTGCCAGCAGCCTAGGGGAACCCTACGAGCAGTACTTC. Translating gives CASSLGEPYEQYF.